The present entry profiles one T cell receptor beta chain with its context. From germline, CDR1 is MNHEY and CDR2 SMNVEV (reference sequence). The CDR3 runs 15 residues. Losses at the gene ends were 5 bases for V and 5 bases for J; bases not matched to a gene: 3. This record belongs to a study of blood T cell repertoires in COVID-19. Study details: Acute and convalescent COVID-19 specimens originated in the United States, Italy and Spain. PBMCs, B-cell-depleted T cells, or T cells were the source of the cDNA or gDNA that made up the material.

In the authors' workflow: Amplifying reference gene primers gave estimates of nucleated cell counts. Repertoires were generated with immunoSEQ multiplex PCR, while TCRdb's copy carries only in-frame clones and drops some. V and J calls and clone size follow that table, whereas D and trimming were derived from the DNA. The sample consists of under 200,000 clones, around 90% of them appearing once. The sequenced sample consisted of peripheral blood. The TCR was taken from a man aged 60 to 69 with active or convalescent COVID-19. The chain carries TRBV27 and TRBJ2-1; 13 nucleotides agree with TRBD2. CDR3 region: CASSPGLAGDNEQFF. DNA of the CDR3: TGTGCCAGCAGTCCTGGACTAGCGGGGGACAATGAGCAGTTCTTC.